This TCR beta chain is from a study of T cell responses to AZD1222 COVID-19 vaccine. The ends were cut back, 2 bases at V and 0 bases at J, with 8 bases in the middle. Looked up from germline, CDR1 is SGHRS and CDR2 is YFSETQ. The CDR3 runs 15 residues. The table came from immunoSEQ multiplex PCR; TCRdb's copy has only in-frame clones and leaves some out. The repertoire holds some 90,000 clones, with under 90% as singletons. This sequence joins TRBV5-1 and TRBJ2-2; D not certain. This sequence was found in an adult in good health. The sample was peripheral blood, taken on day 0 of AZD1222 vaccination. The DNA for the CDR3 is TGCGCCAGCAGCTTAGACAACCCGAACACCGGGGAGCTGTTTTTT. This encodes CASSLDNPNTGELFF.